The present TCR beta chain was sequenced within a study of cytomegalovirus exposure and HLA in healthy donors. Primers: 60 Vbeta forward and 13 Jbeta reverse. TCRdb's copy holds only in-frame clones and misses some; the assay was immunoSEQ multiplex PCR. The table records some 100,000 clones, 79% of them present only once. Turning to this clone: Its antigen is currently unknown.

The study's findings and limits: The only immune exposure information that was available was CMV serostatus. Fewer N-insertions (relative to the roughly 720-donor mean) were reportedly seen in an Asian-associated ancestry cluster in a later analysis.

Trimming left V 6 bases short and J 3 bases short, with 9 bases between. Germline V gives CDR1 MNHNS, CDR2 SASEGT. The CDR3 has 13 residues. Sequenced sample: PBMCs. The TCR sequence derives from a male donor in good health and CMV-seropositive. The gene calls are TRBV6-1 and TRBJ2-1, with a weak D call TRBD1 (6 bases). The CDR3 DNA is TGTGCCAGCAGCGGGACACTCTACAATGAGCAGTTCTTC. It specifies CASSGTLYNEQFF.